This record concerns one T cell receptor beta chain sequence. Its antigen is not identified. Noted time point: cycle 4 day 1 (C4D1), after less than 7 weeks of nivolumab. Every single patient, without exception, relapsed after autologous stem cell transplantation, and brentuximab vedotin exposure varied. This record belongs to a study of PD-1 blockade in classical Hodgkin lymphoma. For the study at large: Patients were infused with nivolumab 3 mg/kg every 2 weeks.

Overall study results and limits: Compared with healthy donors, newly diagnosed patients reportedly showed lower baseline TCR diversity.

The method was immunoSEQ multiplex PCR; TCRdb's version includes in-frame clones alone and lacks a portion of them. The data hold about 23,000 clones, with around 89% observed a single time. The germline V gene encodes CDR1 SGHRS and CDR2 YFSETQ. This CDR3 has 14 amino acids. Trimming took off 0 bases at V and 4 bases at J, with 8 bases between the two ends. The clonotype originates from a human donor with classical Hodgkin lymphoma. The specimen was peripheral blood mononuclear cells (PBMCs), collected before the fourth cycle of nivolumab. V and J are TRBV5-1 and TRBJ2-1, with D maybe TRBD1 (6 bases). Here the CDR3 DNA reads TGCGCCAGCAGCTTGGAACAGGGTTACAATGAGCAGTTCTTC. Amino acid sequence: CASSLEQGYNEQFF.